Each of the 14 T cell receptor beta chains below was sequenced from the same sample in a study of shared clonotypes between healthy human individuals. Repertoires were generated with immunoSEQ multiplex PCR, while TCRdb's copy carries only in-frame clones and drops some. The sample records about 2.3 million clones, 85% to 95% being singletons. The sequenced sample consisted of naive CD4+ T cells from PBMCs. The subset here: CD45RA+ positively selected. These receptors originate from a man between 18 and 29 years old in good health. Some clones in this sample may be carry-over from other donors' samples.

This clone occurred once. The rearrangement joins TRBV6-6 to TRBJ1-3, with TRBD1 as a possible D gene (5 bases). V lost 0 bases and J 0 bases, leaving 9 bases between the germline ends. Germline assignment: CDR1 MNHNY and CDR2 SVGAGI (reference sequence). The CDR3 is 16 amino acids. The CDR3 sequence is CASSYSGVTSGNTIYF. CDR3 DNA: TGTGCCAGCAGTTACTCGGGGGTTACCTCTGGAAACACCATATATTTT.

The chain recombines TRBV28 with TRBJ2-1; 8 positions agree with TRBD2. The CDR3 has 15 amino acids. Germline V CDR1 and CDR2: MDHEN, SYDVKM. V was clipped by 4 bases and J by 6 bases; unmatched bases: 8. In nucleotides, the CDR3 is TGTGCCAGCAGTTCCCCGGGAGGGCCGGTCAATGAGCAGTTCTTC. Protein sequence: CASSSPGGPVNEQFF.

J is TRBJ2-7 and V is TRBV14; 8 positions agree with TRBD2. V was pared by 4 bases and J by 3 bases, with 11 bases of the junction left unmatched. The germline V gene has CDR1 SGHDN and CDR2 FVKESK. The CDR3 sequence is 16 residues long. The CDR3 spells CASSRLGGGKYYEQYF. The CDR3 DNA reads TGTGCCAGCAGCCGGCTCGGGGGGGGAAAGTACTACGAGCAGTACTTC.

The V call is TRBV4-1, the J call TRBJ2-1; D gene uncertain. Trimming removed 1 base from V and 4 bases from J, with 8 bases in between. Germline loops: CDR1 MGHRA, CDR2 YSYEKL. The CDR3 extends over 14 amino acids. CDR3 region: CASSQAQLYNEQFF. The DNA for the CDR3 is TGCGCCAGCAGCCAAGCCCAACTATACAATGAGCAGTTCTTC.

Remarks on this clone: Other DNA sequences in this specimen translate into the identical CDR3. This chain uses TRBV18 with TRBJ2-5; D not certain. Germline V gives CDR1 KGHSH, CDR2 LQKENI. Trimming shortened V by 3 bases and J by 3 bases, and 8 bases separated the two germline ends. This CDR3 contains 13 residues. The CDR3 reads CASSPSGKETQYF. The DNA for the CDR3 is TGTGCCAGCTCACCGTCTGGAAAAGAGACCCAGTACTTC.

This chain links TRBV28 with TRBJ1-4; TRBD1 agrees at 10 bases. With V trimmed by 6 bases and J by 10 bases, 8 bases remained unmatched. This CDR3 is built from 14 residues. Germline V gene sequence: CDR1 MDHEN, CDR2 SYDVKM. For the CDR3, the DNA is TGTGCCAGCAGGAACTCGGGACAGGGGCTAAAACTGTTTTTT. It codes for CASRNSGQGLKLFF.

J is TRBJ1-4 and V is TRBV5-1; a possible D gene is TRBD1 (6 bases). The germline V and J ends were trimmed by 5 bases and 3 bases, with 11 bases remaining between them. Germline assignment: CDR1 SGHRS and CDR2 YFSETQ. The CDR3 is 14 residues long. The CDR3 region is CASRLDRPNEKLFF. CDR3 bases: TGCGCCAGCAGGCTCGACAGGCCTAATGAAAAACTGTTTTTT.

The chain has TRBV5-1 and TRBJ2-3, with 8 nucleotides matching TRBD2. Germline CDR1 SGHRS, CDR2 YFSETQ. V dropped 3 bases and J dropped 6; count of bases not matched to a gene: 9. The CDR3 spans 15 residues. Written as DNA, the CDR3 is TGCGCCAGCAGCTCTTTAGCGGGAATGAGGGATACGCAGTATTTT. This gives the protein CASSSLAGMRDTQYF.

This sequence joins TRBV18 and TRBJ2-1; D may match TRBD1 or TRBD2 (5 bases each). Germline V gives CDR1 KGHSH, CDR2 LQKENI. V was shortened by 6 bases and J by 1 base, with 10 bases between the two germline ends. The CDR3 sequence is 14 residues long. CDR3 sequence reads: CASSGGTSYNEQFF. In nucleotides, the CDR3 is TGTGCCAGCTCCGGTGGGACGTCCTACAATGAGCAGTTCTTC.

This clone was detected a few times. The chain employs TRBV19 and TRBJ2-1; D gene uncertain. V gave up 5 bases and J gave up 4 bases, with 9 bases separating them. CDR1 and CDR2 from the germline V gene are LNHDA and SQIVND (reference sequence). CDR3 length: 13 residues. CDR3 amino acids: CASSRPMYNEQFF. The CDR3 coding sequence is TGTGCCAGTAGTCGGCCTATGTACAATGAGCAGTTCTTC.

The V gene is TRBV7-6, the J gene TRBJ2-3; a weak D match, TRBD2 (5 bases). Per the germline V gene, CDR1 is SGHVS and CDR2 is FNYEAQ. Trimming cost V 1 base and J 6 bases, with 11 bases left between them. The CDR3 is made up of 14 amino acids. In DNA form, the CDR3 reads TGTGCCAGCAGCTTAGTCCCCGGGGTTGATACGCAGTATTTT. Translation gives CASSLVPGVDTQYF.

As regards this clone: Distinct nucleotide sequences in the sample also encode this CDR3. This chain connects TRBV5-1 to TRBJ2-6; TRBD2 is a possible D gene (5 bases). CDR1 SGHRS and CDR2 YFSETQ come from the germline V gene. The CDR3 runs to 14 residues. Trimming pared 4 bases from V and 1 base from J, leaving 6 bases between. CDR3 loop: CASSPGSGANVLTF. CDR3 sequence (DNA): TGCGCCAGCAGCCCGGGATCTGGGGCCAACGTCCTGACTTTC.

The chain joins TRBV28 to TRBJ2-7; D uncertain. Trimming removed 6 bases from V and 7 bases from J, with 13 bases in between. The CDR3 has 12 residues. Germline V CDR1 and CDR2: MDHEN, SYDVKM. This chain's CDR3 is CASRASSQEQYF. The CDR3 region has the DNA TGTGCCAGCAGGGCCTCTTCCCAAGAGCAGTACTTC.

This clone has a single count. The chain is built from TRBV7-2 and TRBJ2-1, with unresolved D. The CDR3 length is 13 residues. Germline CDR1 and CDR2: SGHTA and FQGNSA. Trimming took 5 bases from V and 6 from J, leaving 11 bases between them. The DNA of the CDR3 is TGTGCCAGCAGCGGGCGTCAGACCAATGAGCAGTTCTTC. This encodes CASSGRQTNEQFF.